The rows below give T cell receptor beta chains drawn from one sample of a study of T cell responses to AZD1222 COVID-19 vaccine. The repertoire was sequenced with immunoSEQ multiplex PCR; TCRdb's copy has only in-frame clones and lacks some. Of fewer than 90,000 clones in the sample, about nine tenths were seen once. The sequencing here drew on peripheral blood, taken 28 days after the second AZD1222 dose. The receptor source for this set is an adult who received the AZD1222 COVID-19 vaccine. CDR3s include the opening cysteine and the closing phenylalanine or tryptophan.

j_call: TRBJ1-1
v_call: TRBV3-1/TRBV3-2
cdr3_length: 15
cdr3_aa: CASSHMDSGNTEAFF

j_call: TRBJ1-4
v_call: TRBV23-1
cdr3_length: 16
cdr3_aa: CASSQSRGGGDEKLFF

j_call: TRBJ2-3
v_call: TRBV28
cdr3_length: 16
cdr3_aa: CASSGGTTLTTDTQYF

j_call: TRBJ1-2
v_call: TRBV14
cdr3_length: 13
cdr3_aa: CASSPGRAHGYTF

j_call: TRBJ2-7
v_call: TRBV3-1/TRBV3-2
cdr3_length: 14
cdr3_aa: CASSGEEGAGEQYF

j_call: TRBJ2-7
v_call: TRBV6-5
cdr3_length: 13
cdr3_aa: CASSTGQTYEQYF

j_call: TRBJ2-7
v_call: TRBV7-3
cdr3_length: 13
cdr3_aa: CASSRDRDYEQYF

j_call: TRBJ1-3
v_call: TRBV11-2
cdr3_length: 15
cdr3_aa: CASSLRAASGNTIYF

j_call: TRBJ1-1
v_call: TRBV25-1
cdr3_length: 14
cdr3_aa: CASSSVTVTSEAFF

j_call: TRBJ1-2
v_call: TRBV6-5
cdr3_length: 15
cdr3_aa: CASSSQGAQGYGYTF

j_call: TRBJ2-3
v_call: TRBV5-8
cdr3_length: 13
cdr3_aa: CASSLTSGDTQYF

j_call: TRBJ1-1
v_call: TRBV11-3
cdr3_length: 15
cdr3_aa: CASSLGRASNTEAFF

j_call: TRBJ2-3
v_call: TRBV7-2
cdr3_length: 14
cdr3_aa: CASSRDSNTDTQYF

j_call: TRBJ2-7
v_call: TRBV3-1/TRBV3-2
cdr3_length: 16
cdr3_aa: CASSQVVTSSSYEQYF

j_call: TRBJ1-2
v_call: TRBV2
cdr3_length: 13
cdr3_aa: CASLLQGFYGYTF

j_call: TRBJ2-3
v_call: TRBV7-3
cdr3_length: 13
cdr3_aa: CASRSPSTDTQYF

j_call: TRBJ2-3
v_call: TRBV7-8
cdr3_length: 12
cdr3_aa: CASRGRTDTQYF

j_call: TRBJ2-5
v_call: TRBV5-4
cdr3_length: 15
cdr3_aa: CASSLGGQEQETQYF

j_call: TRBJ1-4
v_call: TRBV5-4
cdr3_length: 18
cdr3_aa: CASSLGGAEGRGPEKLFF